The present entry profiles one TCR beta chain with its context. The data belong to a study of PD-L1 blockade in urothelial cancer. Time point here: pretreatment peripheral blood. The diagnosis in patients was locally advanced or metastatic urothelial carcinoma. The CDR3 is made up of 15 amino acids. Germline lookup yields CDR1 KGHSH and CDR2 LQKENI. Germline trimming cut 4 bases from V and 1 base from J; bases unmatched to any gene: 5. Clones were sequenced by immunoSEQ multiplex PCR, and TCRdb holds only the in-frame ones, with some missing. Among 56,000 or so clones listed, about 85% were seen once. The clonotype originates from a man between 65 and 85 years old with urothelial cancer. This chain connects TRBV18 to TRBJ1-1; 8 positions match TRBD1. This sample comprised PBMCs, obtained around atezolizumab (anti-PD-L1) treatment. The CDR3 protein is CASSLAGGRNTEAFF. CDR3 coding DNA: TGTGCCAGCTCACTAGCAGGGGGCAGGAACACTGAAGCTTTCTTT.